This T cell receptor beta chain was sequenced in a study of cytomegalovirus exposure and HLA in healthy donors. TCRdb's copy holds only in-frame clones and misses some; the assay was immunoSEQ multiplex PCR. The sample records about 180,000 clones, around nine tenths being singletons. Germline CDR1 is SGHNT and CDR2 is YYREEE (reference sequence). The V and J ends lost 0 bases and 4 bases, in that order; junction bases with no gene match: 5. The CDR3 totals 16 residues. Source material: PBMCs. The receptor's source is a woman in her twenties or thirties in good health and CMV-seronegative. The chain has TRBV5-4 and TRBJ2-3; 10 positions agree with TRBD2. The CDR3 DNA sequence: TGTGCCAGCAGCTTGGCTAGCGGGGGTATTTCAGATACGCAGTATTTT. Translation gives CASSLASGGISDTQYF.